Included here is one TCR beta chain sequence, with context. The data derive from a study of identical twins. TCRdb passed the 5' RACE reads through MiXCR, listing each CDR3 protein once. The data contain 1.5 million to 2 million distinct CDR3 sequences, roughly a third of them singletons. CDR3 length: 16 residues. Germline-derived CDR1 and CDR2 are DFQATT and SNEGSKA (reference sequence). V shed 5 bases and J 1 base; nucleotides not matched to a gene: 10. V and J are TRBV20-1 and TRBJ1-5, with 8 bases matching TRBD1. The sequenced sample consisted of cord blood. The TCR was taken from a newborn girl in good health. The CDR3 nucleotides are TGCAGTGCTGGAGGACAGGGTGTCCTCAGCAATCAGCCCCAGCATTTT. Its translation is CSAGGQGVLSNQPQHF.